This entry describes one T cell receptor beta chain. Its antigen is unidentified. This specimen belongs to a study of yellow fever vaccine responses in identical twins. TCRdb processed the RT-PCR reads anew with MiXCR; each CDR3 protein has one entry. The sample consists of 30,000 to 35,000 distinct CDR3 sequences, about three fifths of them appearing once. Study-wide results and caveats: Reportedly, the T cell response mounted by twins to vaccine seemed partly convergent, partly personalized.

The germline V and J ends were trimmed by 7 bases and 0 bases, with 16 bases remaining between them. CDR3 length: 16 residues. The chain carries TRBV12-3 or TRBV12-4 and TRBJ2-1; TRBD1 might be the D (6 bases). This material consisted of T cells from blood (PBMCs), unsorted or a sorted subset (not recorded which), taken before or after yellow fever vaccination (not recorded which). This receptor was taken from a woman aged 18-29 years who received the yellow fever vaccine. CDR3 region: CASTLGAKSSYNEQFF. CDR3 DNA sequence: TGTGCCAGCACCCTGGGGGCGAAAAGCTCCTACAATGAGCAGTTCTTC.